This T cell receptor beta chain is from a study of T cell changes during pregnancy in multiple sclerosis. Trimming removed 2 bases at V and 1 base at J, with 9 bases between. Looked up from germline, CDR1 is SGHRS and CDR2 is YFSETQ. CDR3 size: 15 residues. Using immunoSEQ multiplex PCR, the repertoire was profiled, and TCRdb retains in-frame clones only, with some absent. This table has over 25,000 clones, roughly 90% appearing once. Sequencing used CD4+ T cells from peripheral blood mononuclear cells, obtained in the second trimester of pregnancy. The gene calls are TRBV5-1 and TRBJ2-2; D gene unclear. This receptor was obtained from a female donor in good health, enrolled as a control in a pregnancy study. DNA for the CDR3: TGCGCCAGCAGCTTACTCGCGTTGAACACCGGGGAGCTGTTTTTT. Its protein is CASSLLALNTGELFF.